This passage covers 15 T cell receptor beta chains from one sample sequenced in a study of T cells after yellow fever vaccination. TCRdb re-called the 5' RACE reads through MiXCR, storing one row per CDR3 protein. Of 350,000 to 450,000 distinct CDR3 sequences in the sample, 6% to 8% were seen once. The sample in question was PBMCs, obtained 5 days after the yellow fever booster vaccination. These receptor sequences come from a man between 25 and 39 years old who received the YFV17D yellow fever vaccine.

V is TRBV20-1 and J is TRBJ2-1; weak D call: TRBD2 (5 bases). The germline V gene has CDR1 DFQATT and CDR2 SNEGSKA (reference sequence). The germline V and J ends were trimmed by 6 bases and 7 bases, with 16 bases remaining between them. The length of the CDR3 is 13 residues. The CDR3 sequence: CSADSGGSNEQFF. In nucleotides, the CDR3 is TGCAGTGCGGACTCAGGAGGATCAAATGAGCAGTTCTTC.

The table lists this clonotype with a few counts. The chain couples TRBV20-1 to TRBJ1-1; the match to TRBD1 covers 7 bases. Per germline, CDR1 DFQATT and CDR2 SNEGSKA (reference sequence). CDR3 length equals 15 residues. The V segment lost 3 bases and the J segment 4 bases; nucleotides outside the gene matches: 11. As DNA, the CDR3 is TGCAGTGCTAGTATTCCCCGGGACAGAGGCACTGAAGCTTTCTTT. This gives the protein CSASIPRDRGTEAFF.

This clonotype appeared many times. The genes are TRBV29-1 and TRBJ2-1; D remains ambiguous. The CDR3 has 13 residues. V dropped 5 bases and J dropped 0 bases, with 8 bases sitting between them. Germline V gene sequence: CDR1 SQVTM, CDR2 ANQGSEA. The CDR3 DNA follows: TGCAGCGTTTTTGACGGCTCCTACAATGAGCAGTTCTTC. Protein sequence: CSVFDGSYNEQFF.

This chain joins TRBV6-5 and TRBJ2-2, with D perhaps matching TRBD1 or TRBD2 (5 bases each). With 9 bases removed from V and 5 bases from J, the gap between germline ends came to 7 bases. CDR1 is MNHEY and CDR2 is SVGAGI in the germline V gene. CDR3 length: 11 residues. CDR3 protein: CASWGTGELFF. For the CDR3, the DNA is TGTGCCAGTTGGGGGACCGGGGAGCTGTTTTTT.

This chain joins TRBV5-1 and TRBJ1-1, with TRBD1 matching over 7 bases. Looked up from germline, CDR1 is SGHRS and CDR2 is YFSETQ. With 6 bases clipped from V and 1 base from J, the junction kept 3 bases outside the gene matches. The CDR3 runs 13 residues. The DNA for the CDR3 is TGCGCCAGCACTCGGACAGGGAACACTGAAGCTTTCTTT. Its translation: CASTRTGNTEAFF.

This clonotype was found many times. The chain combines TRBV27 with TRBJ2-7; D remains ambiguous. Between the trimmed V and J ends, which lost 2 bases and 2 bases, there was a span of 10 bases. Looked up from germline, CDR1 is MNHEY and CDR2 is SMNVEV (reference sequence). The CDR3 contains 14 residues. DNA for the CDR3: TGTGCCAGCAGTTTAGGAGTCTCTACCTACGAGCAGTACTTC. Its protein is CASSLGVSTYEQYF.

This clonotype was observed a handful of times. The CDR3: CASSYWDISYEQYF. In nucleotides, the CDR3 is TGTGCCAGCAGTTATTGGGACATCTCCTACGAGCAGTACTTC. This rearrangement joins TRBV6-2 or TRBV6-3 to TRBJ2-7; TRBD1 is a possible D gene (6 bases). CDR3 length: 14 residues. Germline V lookup: CDR1 MNHEY, CDR2 SVGEGT. Trimming removed 3 bases at V and 0 bases at J, with 9 bases between.

The CDR3 region is CASSQFSGSISYNEQFF. The DNA of the CDR3 is TGTGCCAGCAGCCAATTTAGCGGAAGTATCTCCTACAATGAGCAGTTCTTC. The chain couples TRBV14 to TRBJ2-1; D is perhaps TRBD2 (6 bases). V was pared by 2 bases and J by 0 bases, with 14 bases between. CDR1 is SGHDN and CDR2 is FVKESK in the germline V gene. This CDR3 is 17 amino acids long.

In its sample, this clonotype was seen a few times. The chain joins TRBV5-1 to TRBJ1-5; D possibly corresponds to TRBD1 (6 bases). This CDR3 has 16 amino acids. Germline V gene lookup returns CDR1 SGHRS and CDR2 YFSETQ. Trimming removed 4 bases from V and 4 bases from J, with 18 bases in between. The CDR3 DNA follows: TGCGCCAGCAGCGGAGGGACGACAGGAAGAAATCAGCCCCAGCATTTT. Translation: CASSGGTTGRNQPQHF.

This clonotype was counted between two and nine times. The chain links TRBV20-1 to TRBJ2-1, with D possibly matching TRBD2 (7 bases). V lost 0 bases and J lost 10, with 34 bases in between. This CDR3 spans 20 amino acids. Germline lookup yields CDR1 DFQATT and CDR2 SNEGSKA (reference sequence). The CDR3 spells CSARDLGTVKRQALAEEQFF. The CDR3 DNA reads TGCAGTGCTAGAGATCTGGGCACAGTAAAAAGACAGGCCCTAGCGGAGGAGCAGTTCTTC.

Turning to this clonotype: With a much larger clone just one base away, this may be a read error. The chain has TRBV6-1 and TRBJ2-7, with 8 bases lining up with TRBD2. The CDR3 is made up of 16 amino acids. Looked up from germline, CDR1 is MNHNS and CDR2 is SASEGT. CDR3 DNA: TGTGCCGGCAGCCCCCCTGCCGGGCCCGGGAGGGTCGAGCAGTACTTC. Amino acid sequence: CAGSPPAGPGRVEQYF.

This clonotype has a handful of counts. The rearrangement joins TRBV28 to TRBJ2-1; D is possibly TRBD1 (6 bases). CDR3 length: 13 amino acids. V was shortened by 8 bases and J by 5 bases, with 13 bases between the two germline ends. From germline, CDR1 is MDHEN and CDR2 SYDVKM. CDR3 region: CASEMGHHNEQFF. CDR3 nucleotide sequence: TGTGCCAGCGAAATGGGACACCACAATGAGCAGTTCTTC.

With respect to this clonotype: One base away lies a much larger clone, so this may be a sequencing read error. V and J are TRBV3-1 and TRBJ2-2; the D gene is possibly TRBD2 (5 bases). The CDR3 spans 13 residues. Germline V gives CDR1 LGHDT, CDR2 YNNKEL (reference sequence). Written as DNA, the CDR3 is TGTGCCAGCAGCCAAGCGACCGTCGGGGAGCTGTATTTT. Amino acid sequence: CASSQATVGELYF. Filled out from reference TRBV3-1 and TRBJ2-2, the complete variable domain reads DTAVSQTPKYLVTQMGNDKSIKCEQNLGHDTMYWYKQDSKKFLKIMFSYNNKELIINETVPNRFSPKSPDKAHLNLHINSLELGDSAVYFCASSQATVGELYFGEGSRLTVL.

This clonotype was counted between two and nine times. DNA for the CDR3: TGTGCTAGTGGTTTGTCGGCGGGACCCACAGATACGCAGTATTTT. Translated: CASGLSAGPTDTQYF. This chain connects TRBV12-5 to TRBJ2-3; TRBD2 is a possible D gene (6 bases). Per the germline V gene, CDR1 is LGHNT and CDR2 is FRNRAP. The ends were cut back, 2 bases at V and 2 bases at J, with 11 bases in the middle. The CDR3 totals 15 residues.

This clonotype occurred a few times. V and J are TRBV16 and TRBJ1-2; D is unclear. V lost 1 base, J lost 8 bases, and 23 bases lay in between. The CDR3 extends over 17 amino acids. Germline V CDR1 and CDR2: KGHSY, FQNENV. In nucleotides, the CDR3 is TGTGCCAGCAGCCAATGGATGACACTCCCGTCCTCGCGCGGCTACACCTTC. It encodes CASSQWMTLPSSRGYTF.